Reported below is one T cell receptor (beta chain). What it binds is not known. Germline CDR1 reads LNHNV; CDR2 reads YYDKDF (reference sequence). There are 16 residues in the CDR3. V gave up 3 bases and J gave up 3 bases, with 15 bases separating them. The data stem from a study of T cells in Graves' hyperthyroidism and ophthalmopathy. Study-wide findings and caveats: A model using 13 V-J features told ophthalmopathy apart from stable hyperthyroidism. Appearing also in blood were most of the thyroid clonotypes expanded above 0.001.

From RNA transcripts, TCR beta CDR3 regions were amplified. The HTBI set primed first-round TCR CDR3 RT-PCR. TCRdb re-called the multiplex PCR reads through MiXCR, storing one row per CDR3 protein. The sample has roughly 500,000 distinct CDR3 sequences; about 46% are singletons. Sequenced material: peripheral blood or thyroid tissue (not recorded which). The sequence was collected from an adult woman with Graves' disease, either hyperthyroidism or ophthalmopathy (not recorded which). The chain recombines TRBV15 with TRBJ1-5; no clear D gene. The CDR3 here is CATSSPWAGFNQPQHF. The CDR3 DNA reads as TGTGCCACCAGCAGTCCCTGGGCAGGATTCAATCAGCCCCAGCATTTT.